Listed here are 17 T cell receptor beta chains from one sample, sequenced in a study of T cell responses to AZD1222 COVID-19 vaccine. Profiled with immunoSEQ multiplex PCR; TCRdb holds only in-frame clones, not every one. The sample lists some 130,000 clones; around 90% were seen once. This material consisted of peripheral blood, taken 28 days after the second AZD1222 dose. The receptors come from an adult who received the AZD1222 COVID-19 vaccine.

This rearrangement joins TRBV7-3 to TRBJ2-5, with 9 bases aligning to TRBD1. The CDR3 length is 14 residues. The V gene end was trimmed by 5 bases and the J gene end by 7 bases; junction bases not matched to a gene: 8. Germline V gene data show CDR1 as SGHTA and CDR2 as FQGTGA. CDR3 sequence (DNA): TGTGCCAGCAGCAGGGACAGGGCGGCGGGGACCCAGTACTTC. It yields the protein CASSRDRAAGTQYF.

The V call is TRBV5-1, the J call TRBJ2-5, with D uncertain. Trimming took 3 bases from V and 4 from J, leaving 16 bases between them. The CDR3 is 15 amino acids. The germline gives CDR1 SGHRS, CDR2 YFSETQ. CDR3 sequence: CASSSLPTGSETQYF. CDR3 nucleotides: TGCGCCAGCAGCTCCCTCCCCACCGGGTCAGAGACCCAGTACTTC.

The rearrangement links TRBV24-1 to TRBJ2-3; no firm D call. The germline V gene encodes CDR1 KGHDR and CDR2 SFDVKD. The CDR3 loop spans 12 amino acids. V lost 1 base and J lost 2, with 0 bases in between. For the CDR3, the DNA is TGTGCCACCAGTGATTTCACAGATACGCAGTATTTT. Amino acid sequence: CATSDFTDTQYF.

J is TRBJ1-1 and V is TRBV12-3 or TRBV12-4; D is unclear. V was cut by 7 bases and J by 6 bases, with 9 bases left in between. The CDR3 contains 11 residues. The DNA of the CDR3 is TGTGCCAGCACCTTGACTGCTGAAGCTTTCTTT. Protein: CASTLTAEAFF.

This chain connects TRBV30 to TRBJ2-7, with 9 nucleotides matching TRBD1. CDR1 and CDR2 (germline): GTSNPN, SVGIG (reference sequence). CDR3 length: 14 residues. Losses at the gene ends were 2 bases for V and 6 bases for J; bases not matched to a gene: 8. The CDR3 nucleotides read TGTGCCTGGAGTCACCGGGACAGGGTAGGCGAGCAGTACTTC. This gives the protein CAWSHRDRVGEQYF.

The CDR3 DNA reads as TGTGCCTGGAAGGTCAGGTACTCTGGAAACACCATATATTTT. Its protein is CAWKVRYSGNTIYF. The chain joins TRBV30 to TRBJ1-3; D remains ambiguous. V was clipped by 4 bases and J by 0 bases, with 10 bases between them. The CDR3 loop spans 14 amino acids. Germline CDR1 reads GTSNPN; CDR2 reads SVGIG (reference sequence).

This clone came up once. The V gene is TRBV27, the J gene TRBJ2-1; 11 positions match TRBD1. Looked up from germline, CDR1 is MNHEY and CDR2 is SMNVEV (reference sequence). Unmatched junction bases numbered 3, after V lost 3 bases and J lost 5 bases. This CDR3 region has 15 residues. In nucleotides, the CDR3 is TGTGCCAGCAGTTTGGACAGGGGGCCTCACAATGAGCAGTTCTTC. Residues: CASSLDRGPHNEQFF.

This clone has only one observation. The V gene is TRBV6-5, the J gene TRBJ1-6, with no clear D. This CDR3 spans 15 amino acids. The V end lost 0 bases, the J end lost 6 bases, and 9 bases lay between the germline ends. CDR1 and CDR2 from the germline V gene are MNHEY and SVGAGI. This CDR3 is CASSYSGMANSPLHF. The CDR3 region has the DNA TGTGCCAGCAGTTACTCCGGGATGGCTAATTCACCCCTCCACTTT.

The CDR3 sequence: CASSDSSGSSPLHF. The DNA of the CDR3 is TGTGCCAGCAGCGATAGCAGTGGCAGTTCACCCCTCCACTTT. V and J are TRBV7-9 and TRBJ1-6; unclear D gene. Between the trimmed V and J ends, which lost 5 bases and 9 bases, there was a span of 14 bases. Germline lookup yields CDR1 SEHNR and CDR2 FQNEAQ (reference sequence). The CDR3 runs to 14 residues.

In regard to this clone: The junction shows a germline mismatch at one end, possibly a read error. CDR3 in amino acids: CASSSLRLEHSEAFF. CDR3 nucleotide sequence: TGTGCCAGCAGCTCCTTAAGGCTGGAACACTCTGAAGCCTTCTTT. This chain connects TRBV28 to TRBJ1-1; D is unclear. CDR1 and CDR2 from the germline V gene are MDHEN and SYDVKM. The CDR3 runs 15 residues.

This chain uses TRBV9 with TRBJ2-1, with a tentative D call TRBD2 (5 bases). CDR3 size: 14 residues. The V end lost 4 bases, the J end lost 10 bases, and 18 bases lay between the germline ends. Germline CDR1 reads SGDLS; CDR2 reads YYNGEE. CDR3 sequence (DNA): TGTGCCAGCAGCCTTGGGAGCGGAGCTTGGGAGCAGTTCTTC. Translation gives CASSLGSGAWEQFF.

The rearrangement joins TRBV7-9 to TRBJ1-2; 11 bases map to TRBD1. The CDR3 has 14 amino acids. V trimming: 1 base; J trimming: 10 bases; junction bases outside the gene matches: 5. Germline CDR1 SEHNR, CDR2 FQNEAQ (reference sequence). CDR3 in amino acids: CASSLGEGQGDYTF. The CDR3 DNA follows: TGTGCCAGCAGCTTAGGGGAGGGACAGGGGGACTACACCTTC.

The CDR3 nucleotides are TGTGCCAGCAGTGAGGCGGGTGACGGGGAGCTGTTTTTT. This encodes CASSEAGDGELFF. This chain joins TRBV6-1 and TRBJ2-2, with D perhaps TRBD2 (5 bases). The CDR3 is made up of 13 amino acids. CDR1 MNHNS and CDR2 SASEGT come from the germline V gene. V was shortened by 3 bases and J by 7 bases, with 9 bases between the two germline ends.

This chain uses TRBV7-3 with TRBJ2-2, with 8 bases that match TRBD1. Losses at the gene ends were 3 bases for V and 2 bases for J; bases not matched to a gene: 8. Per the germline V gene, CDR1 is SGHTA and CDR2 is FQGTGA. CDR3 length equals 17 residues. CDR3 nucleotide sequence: TGTGCCAGCAGCTTTGTAAGGGGACAGGCCAACACCGGGGAGCTGTTTTTT. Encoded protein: CASSFVRGQANTGELFF. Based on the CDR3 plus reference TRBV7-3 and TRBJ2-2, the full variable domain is GAGVSQTPSNKVTEKGKYVELRCDPISGHTALYWYRQSLGQGPEFLIYFQGTGAADDSGLPNDRFFAVRPEGSVSTLKIQRTERGDSAVYLCASSFVRGQANTGELFFGEGSRLTVL.

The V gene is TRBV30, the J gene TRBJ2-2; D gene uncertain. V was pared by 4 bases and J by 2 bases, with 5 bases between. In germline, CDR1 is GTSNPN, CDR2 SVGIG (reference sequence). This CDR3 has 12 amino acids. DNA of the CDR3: TGTGCCTGGAATGACAACACCGGGGAGCTGTTTTTT. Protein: CAWNDNTGELFF.

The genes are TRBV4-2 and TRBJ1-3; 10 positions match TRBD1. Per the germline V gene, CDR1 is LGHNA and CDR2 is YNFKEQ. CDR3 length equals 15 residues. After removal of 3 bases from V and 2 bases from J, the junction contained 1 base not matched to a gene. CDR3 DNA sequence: TGTGCCAGCAGCCATGGACAGGGGGCTGGAAACACCATATATTTT. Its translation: CASSHGQGAGNTIYF.

The CDR3 coding sequence is TGTGCCAGCAGTTTCCTACAGGGCAGAGGCAATCAGCCCCAGCATTTT. This codes for CASSFLQGRGNQPQHF. The chain is built from TRBV28 and TRBJ1-5, with TRBD1 as a possible D gene (6 bases). Germline V gives CDR1 MDHEN, CDR2 SYDVKM. The ends were cut back, 3 bases at V and 2 bases at J, with 14 bases in the middle. CDR3 size: 16 residues.